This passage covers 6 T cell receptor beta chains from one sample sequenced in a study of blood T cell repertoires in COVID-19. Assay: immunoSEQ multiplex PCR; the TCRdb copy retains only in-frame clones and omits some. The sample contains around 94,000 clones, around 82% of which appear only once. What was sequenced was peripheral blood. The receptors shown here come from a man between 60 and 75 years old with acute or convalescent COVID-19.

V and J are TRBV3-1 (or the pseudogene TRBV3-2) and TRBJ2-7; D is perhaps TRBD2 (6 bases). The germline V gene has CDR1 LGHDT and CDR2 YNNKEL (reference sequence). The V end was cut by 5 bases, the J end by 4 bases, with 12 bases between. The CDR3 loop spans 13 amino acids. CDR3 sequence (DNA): TGTGCCAGCAGCAAAAAGGCGGGATACGAGCAGTACTTC. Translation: CASSKKAGYEQYF.

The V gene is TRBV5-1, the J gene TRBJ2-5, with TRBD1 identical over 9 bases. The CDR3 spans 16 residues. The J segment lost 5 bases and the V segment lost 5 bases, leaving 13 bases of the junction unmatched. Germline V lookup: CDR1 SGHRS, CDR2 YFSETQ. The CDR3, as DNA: TGCGCCAGCAGTTTCTCGGGGACAGGGAGCTCGGAGACCCAGTACTTC. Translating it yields CASSFSGTGSSETQYF.

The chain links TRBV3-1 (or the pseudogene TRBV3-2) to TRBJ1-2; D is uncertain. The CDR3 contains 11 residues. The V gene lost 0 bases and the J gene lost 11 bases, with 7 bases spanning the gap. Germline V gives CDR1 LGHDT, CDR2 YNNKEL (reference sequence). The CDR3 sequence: CASSQEAGYTF. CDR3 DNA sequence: TGTGCCAGCAGCCAAGAGGCAGGTTACACCTTC.

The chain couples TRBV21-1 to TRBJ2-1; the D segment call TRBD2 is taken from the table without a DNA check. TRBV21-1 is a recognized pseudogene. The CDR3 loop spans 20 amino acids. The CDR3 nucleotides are TGTGCCAGCAGCCCTAGGACTAGCGGGGGTCATAAAGGGGGTATGAATGAGCAGTTCTTC. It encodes CASSPRTSGGHKGGMNEQFF.

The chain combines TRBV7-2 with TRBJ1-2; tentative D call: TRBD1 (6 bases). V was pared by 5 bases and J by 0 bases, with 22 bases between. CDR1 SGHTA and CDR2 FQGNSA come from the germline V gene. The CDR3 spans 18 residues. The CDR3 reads CASSPHAGGIGANYGYTF. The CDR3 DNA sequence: TGTGCCAGCAGCCCGCACGCTGGGGGCATAGGAGCTAACTATGGCTACACCTTC.

The DNA for the CDR3 is TGTGCCAGCAGCCCCTGGACAGGGAGCACCGGGGAGCTGTTTTTT. Translated, it gives CASSPWTGSTGELFF. The rearrangement uses TRBV5-4 and TRBJ2-2, with TRBD1 matching over 8 bases. The J segment lost 4 bases and the V segment lost 4 bases, leaving 6 bases of the junction unmatched. This CDR3 spans 15 amino acids. CDR1 and CDR2 (germline): SGHNT, YYREEE (reference sequence).